This T cell receptor (beta chain) was profiled in a study of OX40 agonist ivuxolimab in advanced cancers. Study-level background: Three individuals attained partial responses, comprising one hepatocellular carcinoma case and two cutaneous melanoma cases. The study, taken as a whole, reports: In general, CD8+ T cells held more expanded clones than CD4+ did, on average. At 0.1 to 3.0 mg/kg and by week 6, clonal expansion occurred in CD4+ and CD8+ blood T cells.

Assay: immunoSEQ multiplex PCR; the TCRdb copy retains only in-frame clones and omits some. The sample includes approximately 82,000 clones, about 86% of them seen just once. Blood got drawn at baseline, again on cycle 4 day 1, and then on cycle 7 day 1. V shed 3 bases and J 3 bases; nucleotides not matched to a gene: 8. The CDR3 loop spans 16 amino acids. The germline V gene has CDR1 GTSNPN and CDR2 SVGIG (reference sequence). This clone was found a few times. What it binds is unknown. Source: CD4+ or CD8+ T cells sorted from blood, taken in a trial of the OX40 agonist ivuxolimab. The TCR sequence derives from an adult with an advanced solid tumor such as melanoma, head and neck, liver or kidney cancer. This chain links TRBV30 with TRBJ1-1, with 12 bases identical to TRBD1. In DNA, the CDR3 is TGTGCCTGGAGCCTAGGGACAGGGGGCTTGGACACTGAAGCTTTCTTT. Its translation: CAWSLGTGGLDTEAFF.